Below, 12 T cell receptor beta chains from the same sample are listed, as sequenced in a study of T-cell reconstitution after alpha-beta-depleted transplantation in children (TCRdb year 2016). Library preparation used PCR. The sequencing machine was an Illumina HiSeq 2500. Molecular barcoding was employed in the preparation of TCR libraries, with unique molecular identifiers being used to normalize TCRbeta repertoire quantification. TCRdb itself trimmed the public reads at Q25 with fastp, ran MiXCR and retained productive beta chains. Records with the same CDR3 protein are collapsed into one entry carrying the most frequent genes and DNA. Here the sample has 75,000 to 90,000 distinct CDR3 sequences; around 14% occur a single time. The ten biggest clones cover 27% of the sample. According to the study, the label for this sample's treatment or condition signals: allogeneic hematopoietic cell transplantation with graft depleted of TCRalphabeta T cells and CD19 B cells.

The source material was PBMCs, mostly from graft donor cells, sampled 180 days after TCRalphabeta/CD19-depleted stem cell transplant. The receptors stem from a male patient between 2 and 10 years old who had a stem cell transplant for acute lymphoblastic leukemia, so the T cells may come from the graft donor.

The CDR3 reads CASSLGAGGIYEQYF. CDR3 bases: TGCGCCAGCAGCTTGGGAGCAGGGGGGATCTACGAGCAGTACTTC. V is TRBV5-1 and J is TRBJ2-7; a possible D gene is TRBD1 (7 bases). V was clipped by 0 bases and J by 3 bases, with 13 bases between them. Germline-derived CDR1 and CDR2 are SGHRS and YFSETQ. The CDR3 covers 15 residues.

This clonotype was counted a few times. The J gene is TRBJ2-7, the V gene TRBV6-2 or TRBV6-3; the match to TRBD1 covers 7 bases. V gave up 2 bases and J gave up 4 bases; unmatched junction bases: 11. CDR3 length equals 16 residues. In germline, CDR1 is MNHEY, CDR2 SVGEGT. The CDR3 reads CASSYALPGQNYEQYF. The CDR3 bases are TGTGCCAGCAGTTACGCCCTACCGGGACAGAATTACGAGCAGTACTTC.

The chain uses TRBV29-1 and TRBJ1-2; D remains unclear. CDR1 and CDR2 from the germline V gene are SQVTM and ANQGSEA. This CDR3 comprises 10 residues. Trimming shortened V by 3 bases and J by 14 bases, and 13 bases separated the two germline ends. CDR3 in DNA: TGCAGCGTTGACACCAAAGGGAAGACCTTC. Its translation is CSVDTKGKTF.

This clonotype was counted only a few times. The chain uses TRBV12-5 and TRBJ1-1, with a possible D match to TRBD1 (5 bases). From germline, CDR1 is LGHNT and CDR2 FRNRAP. The CDR3 runs 13 residues. V was pared by 4 bases and J by 6 bases, with 12 bases between. The CDR3 nucleotides are TGTGCTAGTGGTTCCACCCCGGGGCCTGAAGCTTTCTTT. Protein product: CASGSTPGPEAFF.

The chain recombines TRBV5-1 with TRBJ2-5, with 7 bases that match TRBD2. J gave up 5 bases and V 4 bases, and 8 bases lay outside the gene matches. This CDR3 is 14 amino acids long. The germline gives CDR1 SGHRS, CDR2 YFSETQ. The CDR3 sequence: CASSPRDYRETQYF. CDR3 coding DNA: TGCGCCAGCAGCCCCCGGGACTACAGGGAGACCCAGTACTTC.

This clonotype has more than one count but fewer than ten. In DNA, the CDR3 is TGTGCCAGCAGGACGACAGGGGGAAATACCGGGGAGCTGTTTTTT. Translation gives CASRTTGGNTGELFF. The rearrangement joins TRBV11-2 to TRBJ2-2; 9 bases are a match to TRBD1. V shed 6 bases, J shed 5 bases, and the junction held 7 bases outside the gene matches. Germline V lookup: CDR1 SGHAT, CDR2 FQNNGV. This CDR3 contains 15 residues. Based on the CDR3 plus reference TRBV11-2 and TRBJ2-2, the full variable domain is EAGVAQSPRYKIIEKRQSVAFWCNPISGHATLYWYQQILGQGPKLLIQFQNNGVVDDSQLPKDRFSAERLKGVDSTLKIQPAKLEDSAVYLCASRTTGGNTGELFFGEGSRLTVL.

In this sample, this clonotype turned up a few times. The chain uses TRBV11-1 and TRBJ2-3; no firm D call. V was clipped by 4 bases and J by 6 bases, with 11 bases between them. This CDR3 has 13 residues. Looked up from germline, CDR1 is SGHAT and CDR2 is FQDESV (reference sequence). The CDR3 DNA reads as TGTGCCAGCAGCTCGTCCCTAGACGATACGCAGTATTTT. This codes for CASSSSLDDTQYF.

J is TRBJ2-7 and V is TRBV24-1, with D unresolved. The ends were cut back, 9 bases at V and 2 bases at J, with 7 bases in the middle. The CDR3 spans 11 residues. Per germline, CDR1 KGHDR and CDR2 SFDVKD. The CDR3 DNA sequence: TGTGCCACCTCGGGTACCTACGAGCAGTACTTC. Translation: CATSGTYEQYF.

This rearrangement joins TRBV7-9 to TRBJ2-7, with 10 nucleotides matching TRBD1. There are 16 residues in the CDR3. The V segment lost 2 bases and the J segment 2 bases; nucleotides outside the gene matches: 6. CDR1 is SEHNR, CDR2 FQNEAQ, per germline (reference sequence). The CDR3 is CASSLTRQGAPYEQYF. DNA for the CDR3: TGTGCCAGCAGCTTAACTCGACAGGGGGCTCCCTACGAGCAGTACTTC. The variable domain in full, completed from reference TRBV7-9 and TRBJ2-7, reads DTGVSQNPRHKITKRGQNVTFRCDPISEHNRLYWYRQTLGQGPEFLTYFQNEAQLEKSRLLSDRFSAERPKGSFSTLEIQRTEQGDSAMYLCASSLTRQGAPYEQYFGPGTRLTVT.

This clonotype has a handful of counts. V is TRBV28 and J is TRBJ2-1, with D perhaps TRBD2 (6 bases). Germline V gives CDR1 MDHEN, CDR2 SYDVKM. V was pared by 1 base and J by 15 bases, with 19 bases between. CDR3 length: 14 amino acids. The CDR3 region is CASSLLIGGYVSFF. CDR3 nucleotide sequence: TGTGCCAGCAGTTTATTAATCGGAGGGTATGTATCGTTCTTC. Variable domain in full (rest from reference TRBV28 and TRBJ2-1): DVKVTQSSRYLVKRTGEKVFLECVQDMDHENMFWYRQDPGLGLRLIYFSYDVKMKEKGDIPEGYSVSREKKERFSLILESASTNQTSMYLCASSLLIGGYVSFFGPGTRLTVL.

The chain combines TRBV6-1 with TRBJ2-7; D may be TRBD1 (6 bases). The germline CDR1 and CDR2 sequences are MNHNS and SASEGT. CDR3 length: 14 amino acids. V shed 4 bases and J shed 4 bases, with 14 bases lying between them. CDR3 in DNA: TGTGCCAGCAGTGTGAAGGACAGTTCATACGAGCAGTACTTC. This translates into CASSVKDSSYEQYF.

This clonotype was observed at least ten times. This rearrangement joins TRBV5-1 to TRBJ2-4; D not resolved. The length of the CDR3 is 14 residues. In germline, CDR1 is SGHRS, CDR2 YFSETQ. V lost 7 bases to trimming and J lost 3 bases, with 14 bases between them. The CDR3 bases are TGCGCCAGCGGAGTAGGTTGGGACAAAAACATTCAGTACTTC. Protein: CASGVGWDKNIQYF.